This T cell receptor beta chain emerged from a study of shared clonotypes between healthy human individuals. Whole-study results and caveats: Non-shared clonotypes had lower generation probabilities than those shared by all four donors.

CDR1 is MNHEY and CDR2 is SMNVEV in the germline V gene (reference sequence). The CDR3 has 14 residues. V trimming: 10 bases; J trimming: 1 base; junction bases outside the gene matches: 7. Of note for this clone: Its antigen is currently unknown.

TCRdb's table, derived via immunoSEQ multiplex PCR, lists solely in-frame clones and lacks some. Here the sample spans about 2.1 million clones, over 85% being singletons. Naive CD8 cells, CD45RO-negative and positively selected for CCR7, excluded terminally differentiated effector memory CD45RA+ cells. This chain connects TRBV27 to TRBJ2-7, with 10 bases aligning to TRBD2. Sequencing was carried out using naive CD8+ T cells from PBMCs. This TCR derives from a man aged 18 to 29 in good health. Some clones in this sample may be carry-over from other donors' samples. DNA for the CDR3: TGTGCCACCCGAATAGCGGGAGGTTCCTACGAGCAGTACTTC. Protein: CATRIAGGSYEQYF.